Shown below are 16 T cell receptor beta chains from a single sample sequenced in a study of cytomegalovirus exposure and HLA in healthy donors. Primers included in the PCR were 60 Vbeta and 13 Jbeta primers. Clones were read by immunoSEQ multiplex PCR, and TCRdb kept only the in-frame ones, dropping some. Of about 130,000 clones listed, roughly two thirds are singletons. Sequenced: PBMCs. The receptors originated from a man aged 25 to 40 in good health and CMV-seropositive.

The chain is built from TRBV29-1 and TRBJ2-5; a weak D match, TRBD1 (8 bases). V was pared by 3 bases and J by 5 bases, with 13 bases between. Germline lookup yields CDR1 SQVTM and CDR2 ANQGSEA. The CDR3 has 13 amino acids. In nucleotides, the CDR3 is TGCAGCGTTGAGTACAGGGGGGGGGAGACCCAGTACTTC. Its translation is CSVEYRGGETQYF.

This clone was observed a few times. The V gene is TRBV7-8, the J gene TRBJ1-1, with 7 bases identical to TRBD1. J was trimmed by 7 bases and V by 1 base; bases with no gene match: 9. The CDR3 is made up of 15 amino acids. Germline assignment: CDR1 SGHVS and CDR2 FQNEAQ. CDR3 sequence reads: CASSLEGRGRYEAFF. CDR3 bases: TGTGCCAGCAGCTTAGAGGGTAGGGGGCGTTATGAAGCTTTCTTT.

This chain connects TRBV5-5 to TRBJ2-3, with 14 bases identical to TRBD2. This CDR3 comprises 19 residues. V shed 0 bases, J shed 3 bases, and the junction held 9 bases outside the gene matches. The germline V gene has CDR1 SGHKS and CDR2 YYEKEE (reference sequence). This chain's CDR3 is CASSLVGTSGRTRTDTQYF. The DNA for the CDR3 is TGTGCCAGCAGCTTGGTAGGGACTAGCGGGAGAACGAGGACAGATACGCAGTATTTT. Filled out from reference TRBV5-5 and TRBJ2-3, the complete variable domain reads DAGVTQSPTHLIKTRGQQVTLRCSPISGHKSVSWYQQVLGQGPQFIFQYYEKEERGRGNFPDRFSARQFPNYSSELNVNALLLGDSALYLCASSLVGTSGRTRTDTQYFGPGTRLTVL.

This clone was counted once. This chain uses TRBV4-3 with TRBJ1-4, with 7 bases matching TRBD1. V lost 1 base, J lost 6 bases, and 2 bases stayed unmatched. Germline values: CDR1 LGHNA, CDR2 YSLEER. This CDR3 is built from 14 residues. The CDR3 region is CASSQGTGDEKLFF. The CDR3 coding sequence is TGCGCCAGCAGCCAAGGGACAGGAGATGAAAAACTGTTTTTT.

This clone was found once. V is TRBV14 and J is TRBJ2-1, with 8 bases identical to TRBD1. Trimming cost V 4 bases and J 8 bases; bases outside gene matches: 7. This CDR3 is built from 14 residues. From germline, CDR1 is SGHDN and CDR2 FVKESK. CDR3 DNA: TGTGCCAGCAGCCGGACGGGACAGGTCTATGAGCAGTTCTTC. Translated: CASSRTGQVYEQFF. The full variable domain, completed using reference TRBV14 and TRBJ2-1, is EAGVTQFPSHSVIEKGQTVTLRCDPISGHDNLYWYRRVMGKEIKFLLHFVKESKQDESGMPNNRFLAERTGGTYSTLKVQPAELEDSGVYFCASSRTGQVYEQFFGPGTRLTVL.

CDR3 region: CASSLAGSNYGYTF. DNA for the CDR3: TGCGCCAGCAGCTTGGCAGGGTCTAACTATGGCTACACCTTC. The rearrangement joins TRBV5-1 to TRBJ1-2, with a tentative D call TRBD1 (5 bases). The CDR3 is made up of 14 amino acids. From germline, CDR1 is SGHRS and CDR2 YFSETQ. V lost 0 bases and J 0 bases, leaving 6 bases between the germline ends.

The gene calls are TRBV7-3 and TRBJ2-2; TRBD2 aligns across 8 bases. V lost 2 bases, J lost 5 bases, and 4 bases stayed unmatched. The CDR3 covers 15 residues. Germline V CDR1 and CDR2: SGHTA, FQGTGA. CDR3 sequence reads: CASSLSAGGTGELFF. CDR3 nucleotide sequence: TGTGCCAGCAGCTTATCGGCGGGGGGAACCGGGGAGCTGTTTTTT.

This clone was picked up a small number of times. The CDR3 reads CASSERPARGIEKLFF. In nucleotides, the CDR3 is TGTGCCAGCAGTGAACGTCCTGCCCGGGGAATCGAAAAACTGTTTTTT. V is TRBV6-1 and J is TRBJ1-4; D uncertain. Germline V lookup: CDR1 MNHNS, CDR2 SASEGT. Between the trimmed V and J ends, which lost 2 bases and 8 bases, there was a span of 18 bases. This CDR3 comprises 16 residues.

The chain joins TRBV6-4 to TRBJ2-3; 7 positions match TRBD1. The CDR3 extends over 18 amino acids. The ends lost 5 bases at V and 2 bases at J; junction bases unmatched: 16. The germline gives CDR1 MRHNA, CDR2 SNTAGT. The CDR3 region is CASSKTGSSPPFTDTQYF. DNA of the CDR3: TGTGCCAGCAGTAAGACAGGGTCGAGCCCCCCCTTCACAGATACGCAGTATTTT.

The CDR3 bases are TGTGCCAGCAGCTTAGAGGGGACTAGCGGGGCCTACAATGAGCAGTTCTTC. Amino acids: CASSLEGTSGAYNEQFF. V usage is TRBV11-2 and J usage is TRBJ2-1; TRBD2 matches 13 bases. Germline CDR1 SGHAT, CDR2 FQNNGV. Trimming at V came to 0 bases and at J to 2 bases, leaving 1 base not matched to a gene. The CDR3 has 17 amino acids.

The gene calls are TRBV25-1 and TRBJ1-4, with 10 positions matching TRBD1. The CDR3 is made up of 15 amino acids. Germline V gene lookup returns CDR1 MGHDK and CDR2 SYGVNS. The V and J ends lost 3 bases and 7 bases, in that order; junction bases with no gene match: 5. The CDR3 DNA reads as TGTGCCAGCAGTGATCCCGGGACAGGGGCTGAAAAACTGTTTTTT. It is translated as CASSDPGTGAEKLFF.

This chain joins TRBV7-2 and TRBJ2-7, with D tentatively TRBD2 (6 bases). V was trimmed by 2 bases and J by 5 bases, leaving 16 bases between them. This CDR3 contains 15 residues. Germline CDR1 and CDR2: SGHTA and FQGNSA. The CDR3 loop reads CASSLSGWEVDEQYF. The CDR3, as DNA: TGTGCCAGCAGCTTATCCGGGTGGGAGGTGGACGAGCAGTACTTC.

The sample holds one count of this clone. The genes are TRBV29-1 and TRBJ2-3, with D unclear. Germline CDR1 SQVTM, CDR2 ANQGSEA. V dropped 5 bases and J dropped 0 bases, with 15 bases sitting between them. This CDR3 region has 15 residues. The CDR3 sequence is CSVRPRFSSTDTQYF. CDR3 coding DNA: TGCAGCGTTAGACCCAGGTTCTCTAGCACAGATACGCAGTATTTT.

This CDR3 is CASNAGSGTDTQYF. For the CDR3, the DNA is TGTGCCAGCAACGCAGGGTCCGGCACAGATACGCAGTATTTT. The V and J genes are TRBV25-1 and TRBJ2-3; maybe TRBD1 (5 bases). CDR3 length equals 14 residues. Germline loops: CDR1 MGHDK, CDR2 SYGVNS. V lost 7 bases, J lost 1 base, and 12 bases lay in between.

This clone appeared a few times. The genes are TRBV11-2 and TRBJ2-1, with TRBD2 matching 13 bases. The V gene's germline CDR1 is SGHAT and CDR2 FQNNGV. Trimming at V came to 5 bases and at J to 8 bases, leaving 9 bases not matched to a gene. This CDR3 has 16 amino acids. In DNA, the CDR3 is TGTGCCAGCAGCACCCGACTAGCGGGAGGAATTTATGAGCAGTTCTTC. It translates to CASSTRLAGGIYEQFF.

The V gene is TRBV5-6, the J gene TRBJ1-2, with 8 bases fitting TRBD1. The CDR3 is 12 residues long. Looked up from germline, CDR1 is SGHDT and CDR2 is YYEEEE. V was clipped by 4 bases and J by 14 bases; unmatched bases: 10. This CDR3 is CASSEGQAFYTF. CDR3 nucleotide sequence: TGTGCCAGCAGCGAGGGACAGGCCTTCTATACCTTC.